Shown below are 20 T cell receptor beta chains from a single sample sequenced in a study of tumor-infiltrating lymphocytes in oesophageal squamous cell carcinoma. From the PCR reads, TCRdb called clonotypes with MiXCR, one entry per CDR3 protein. The table records 9,500 or so distinct CDR3 sequences, roughly three fifths of them present only once. Sample: esophageal tumor tissue. Every receptor here comes from a male donor with esophageal squamous cell carcinoma.

This clonotype was observed at least ten times. The rearrangement links TRBV7-9 to TRBJ1-4, with 8 bases matching TRBD1. V lost 3 bases, J lost 8 bases, and 5 bases stayed unmatched. This CDR3 has 14 residues. CDR1 and CDR2 (germline): SEHNR, FQNEAQ (reference sequence). CDR3 residues: CASSFGQGGEKLFF. The CDR3 DNA sequence: TGTGCCAGCAGCTTTGGACAGGGAGGGGAAAAACTGTTTTTT. Looking up the rest from reference TRBV7-9 and TRBJ1-4 gives the full variable domain: DTGVSQNPRHKITKRGQNVTFRCDPISEHNRLYWYRQTLGQGPEFLTYFQNEAQLEKSRLLSDRFSAERPKGSFSTLEIQRTEQGDSAMYLCASSFGQGGEKLFFGSGTQLSVL.

The gene calls are TRBV10-2 and TRBJ1-5; the D is unclear. Germline V lookup: CDR1 WSHSY, CDR2 SAAADI. This CDR3 is built from 13 residues. V was cut by 3 bases and J by 2 bases, with 5 bases left in between. DNA for the CDR3: TGCGCCAGCAGTGATTGGGGCAATCAGCCCCAGCATTTT. As protein: CASSDWGNQPQHF.

The CDR3 spells CASSRGQTYGYTF. In DNA form, the CDR3 reads TGTGCCAGCAGCCGGGGACAGACCTATGGCTACACCTTC. This sequence joins TRBV12-3 or TRBV12-4 and TRBJ1-2; TRBD1 matches 7 bases. The CDR3 is 13 amino acids. With V trimmed by 6 bases and J by 4 bases, 5 bases remained unmatched.

V is TRBV10-2 and J is TRBJ2-7; D is unresolved. CDR1 is WSHSY and CDR2 is SAAADI in the germline V gene. With 10 bases removed from V and 5 bases from J, the gap between germline ends came to 15 bases. The CDR3 consists of 12 residues. In DNA, the CDR3 is TGCGCCACAGGCGGAAAACGGAACGAGCAGTACTTC. It codes for CATGGKRNEQYF.

V usage is TRBV12-3 or TRBV12-4 and J usage is TRBJ2-3; D may be TRBD2 (6 bases). The CDR3 contains 13 residues. The V gene lost 6 bases and the J gene lost 0 bases, with 7 bases spanning the gap. This chain's CDR3 is CASSLASTDTQYF. In nucleotides, the CDR3 is TGTGCCAGCAGCCTAGCGAGCACAGATACGCAGTATTTT.

This clonotype has more than one count but fewer than ten. The chain couples TRBV7-8 to TRBJ2-5; 12 bases are a match to TRBD2. The J call is doubtful: the DNA matches TRBJ2-1 better. The CDR3 contains 15 residues. The germline V gene has CDR1 SGHVS and CDR2 FQNEAQ. For the CDR3, the DNA is TGTGCCAGCAGCTTCCGACTAGCGGGAGCGGACGAGCAGTTCTTC. Amino acid sequence: CASSFRLAGADEQFF.

This clonotype was counted ten times or more. Since a much larger clone is just one base distant, this may be a read error. V gene TRBV28 combines with J gene TRBJ2-7, with D uncertain. V was trimmed by 7 bases and J by 7 bases, leaving 14 bases between them. From germline, CDR1 is MDHEN and CDR2 SYDVKM. This CDR3 spans 12 amino acids. The CDR3 reads CASNQNYNEQYF. The CDR3 DNA reads TGTGCCAGCAATCAAAACTACAATGAGCAGTACTTC.

The V and J genes are TRBV7-9 and TRBJ1-6; D gene uncertain. The V and J ends lost 6 bases and 7 bases respectively, with 19 bases between them. Germline lookup yields CDR1 SEHNR and CDR2 FQNEAQ (reference sequence). This CDR3 comprises 16 residues. The CDR3 sequence is CASRLGNTRRNSPLHF. In DNA form, the CDR3 reads TGTGCCAGCAGACTGGGGAACACTAGGAGGAATTCACCCCTCCACTTT.

This clonotype was seen at least ten times. The J gene is TRBJ1-2, the V gene TRBV12-3 or TRBV12-4; D is perhaps TRBD1 (5 bases). The CDR3 loop spans 15 amino acids. With 3 bases removed from V and 3 bases from J, the gap between germline ends came to 14 bases. The CDR3 spells CASSLKGRGDYGYTF. The CDR3 nucleotides read TGTGCCAGCAGTTTGAAGGGACGGGGCGACTATGGCTACACCTTC.

The chain is built from TRBV12-3 or TRBV12-4 and TRBJ2-5, with a weak D call TRBD2 (6 bases). This CDR3 is built from 14 residues. V shed 4 bases and J shed 11 bases, with 20 bases lying between them. The DNA of the CDR3 is TGTGCCAGCAGTTGGGCTAGCGTGTACAATGAGCAGTACTTC. Translation gives CASSWASVYNEQYF.

The chain has TRBV6-1 and TRBJ2-1; D not certain. Germline V gene sequence: CDR1 MNHNS, CDR2 SASEGT. Trimming removed 8 bases at V and 2 bases at J, with 16 bases between. The CDR3 is 15 amino acids. The chain's CDR3 is CASQEARQPYNEQFF. CDR3 nucleotides: TGTGCCAGCCAAGAAGCCAGACAACCCTACAATGAGCAGTTCTTC.

This clonotype was recorded at least ten times. The junction and the germline gene differ at one end; a read error may be behind it. This chain links TRBV12-3 or TRBV12-4 with TRBJ1-2; D gene uncertain. The CDR3 runs to 11 residues. As DNA, the CDR3 is TGTGCCAGCAGTCGTCCGCCGGAATTCTTCTTC. Amino acids: CASSRPPEFFF.

This clonotype appeared a single time. The CDR3 coding sequence is TGTGCCAGCAGTTACTCGAACCAAGAGACCCAGTACTTC. Protein sequence: CASSYSNQETQYF. The chain recombines TRBV6-5 with TRBJ2-5; D not certain. Per the germline V gene, CDR1 is MNHEY and CDR2 is SVGAGI. V lost 0 bases, J lost 0 bases, and 2 bases lay in between. The CDR3 is 13 amino acids.

The chain joins TRBV28 to TRBJ2-3; D might be TRBD2 (7 bases). The end of the DNA aligns better with TRBJ2-7, so the J call may be wrong. Looked up from germline, CDR1 is MDHEN and CDR2 is SYDVKM. The CDR3 contains 14 residues. CDR3 loop: CASSLWGEGGEQYF. The DNA for the CDR3 is TGTGCCAGCAGTTTATGGGGGGAGGGGGGCGAGCAGTACTTC.

This clonotype was observed at least ten times. Here the CDR3 DNA reads TGTGCCAGCAGCCCGCGGACTAGCGGGAGGAATGTTGAGCAGTTCTTC. It is translated as CASSPRTSGRNVEQFF. The V gene is TRBV7-9, the J gene TRBJ2-1; 14 bases align to TRBD2. The length of the CDR3 is 16 residues. The V and J ends lost 5 bases and 9 bases, in that order; junction bases with no gene match: 9. Germline assignment: CDR1 SEHNR and CDR2 FQNEAQ (reference sequence).

The chain carries TRBV12-3 or TRBV12-4 and TRBJ1-3, with 7 bases that match TRBD1. CDR3 length: 14 amino acids. V was clipped by 6 bases and J by 4 bases; unmatched bases: 6. Here the CDR3 reads CASRPTGTGNTIYF. DNA of the CDR3: TGTGCCAGCAGGCCGACAGGGACCGGAAACACCATATATTTT.

This clonotype showed up just once. The genes are TRBV11-2 and TRBJ2-7, with 7 bases identical to TRBD2. The tail of the sequence fits TRBJ2-3 better, so the J call may be wrong. Germline V gives CDR1 SGHAT, CDR2 FQNNGV. CDR3 length: 15 residues. CDR3 sequence (DNA): TGTGCCAGCAGCTTATCGGGGGGAACTACAGATACGCAGTATTTT. It is translated as CASSLSGGTTDTQYF.

This clonotype was counted only a few times. In this CDR3 the conserved last residue, phenylalanine or tryptophan, is missing, so a read error is likely. The DNA is left out, because the CDR3 cannot be placed on it with certainty; the CDR3 is given as TCRdb lists it. This chain uses TRBV28 with TRBJ2-1; no check of the table's D call, TRBD1, against the DNA was made. Germline CDR1 MDHEN, CDR2 SYDVKM. The CDR3 is 11 amino acids long, termini counted. CDR3 in amino acids: CASSLPGRGLA.

This clonotype appeared a few times. The rearrangement joins TRBV7-6 to TRBJ2-1; 7 bases are shared with TRBD1. The J call could be wrong; TRBJ2-7 is a better fit for the DNA end. This CDR3 has 15 residues. The germline gives CDR1 SGHVS, CDR2 FNYEAQ. For the CDR3, the DNA is TGTGCCAGCAGCCAAACAGGGGACCAGCTACGCGAGCAGTACTTC. This translates into CASSQTGDQLREQYF.

In the case of this clonotype: This is likely a read error, given that the CDR3 carries no conserved phenylalanine or tryptophan at its end. No DNA is shown, since the ends of the CDR3 on it are uncertain; the CDR3 is the one TCRdb lists. J is TRBJ2-3 and V is TRBV24-1; TRBD1, the D gene given by the table, was not confirmed from the DNA. Per germline, CDR1 KGHDR and CDR2 SFDVKD. The CDR3 has 18 amino acids, counting both end residues. CDR3 sequence: CATSDPSSDPYNEQFFGP.